This T cell receptor (beta chain) was found in a study of cytomegalovirus exposure and HLA in healthy donors. Study-level findings and limits: Using a false discovery rate of 0.05, a later analysis showed that 16,951 TCR beta sequences were associated with HLA alleles. Three chains linked to CMV were shown in vitro to be specific for CMV antigens.

With respect to this clone: No antigen is known for it.

After removal of 2 bases from V and 4 bases from J, the junction contained 4 bases not matched to a gene. The CDR3 has 14 residues. Germline CDR1 and CDR2: SGHRS and YFSETQ. Nominally healthy donors provided the samples, though records likely missed some immune exposures. The PCR ran on 60 Vbeta and 13 Jbeta primers. Sequencing used immunoSEQ multiplex PCR; TCRdb keeps in-frame clones, though not all of them. The sample table sets out tens of thousands of clones. The sequence derives from a man aged 40-55 years in good health and CMV-seronegative. This chain connects TRBV5-1 to TRBJ2-7, with 9 nucleotides matching TRBD1. The sequencing sample was made of PBMCs. CDR3 coding DNA: TGCGCCAGCAGCTTACAGGGGGCTTATTACGAGCAGTACTTC. This gives the protein CASSLQGAYYEQYF.